Only a few counts were recorded for the clone carrying this T cell receptor beta chain. Its antigen is not identified. This record comes from a study of cytomegalovirus exposure and HLA in healthy donors. The study's findings and limits: The Asian-associated ancestry cluster reportedly had fewer N-insertions than the approximately 670-donor mean in a later analysis. Most TCR sequences were rare, but some public TCRs occurred in many donors.

The CDR3 totals 17 residues. Trimming left V 0 bases short and J 0 bases short, with 16 bases between. Germline assignment: CDR1 SGDLS and CDR2 YYNGEE. Likely unrecorded immune exposures existed in these nominally healthy donors. Primers: 60 Vbeta forward and 13 Jbeta reverse. Clones were read by immunoSEQ multiplex PCR, and TCRdb kept only the in-frame ones, dropping some. The sample carries about 59,000 clones, approximately 80% recorded once. This sequence joins TRBV9 and TRBJ2-7; D is ambiguous. This TCR was sampled from a woman in her 40s in good health and CMV-seronegative. Sequenced material: PBMCs. The CDR3 here is CASSVADRSPSSYEQYF. In DNA, the CDR3 is TGTGCCAGCAGCGTAGCCGATCGGTCTCCGAGCTCCTACGAGCAGTACTTC.